These 13 T cell receptor beta chains originate from one sample sequenced in a study of CD8 T cells in Susac syndrome (dated by TCRdb to about 2019). The method was the immunoSEQ multiplex PCR assay. RNA was extracted using the RNeasy kit, and about 0.5 to 1 ug of the RNA was reverse transcribed with random hexamers. TCRdb passed the public sequencing reads through fastp at Q25 and MiXCR, retaining productive beta sequences. Identical CDR3 protein sequences are pooled into one entry, listed with their most common genes and DNA. The sample table shows about 200,000 distinct CDR3 sequences, and approximately 95% are seen once. In total, the top ten clones hold approximately 0.082% of the sample. Material for sequencing was CD4+ T cells from PBMCs. These receptors were collected from a human donor with multiple sclerosis.

The gene calls are TRBV20-1 and TRBJ2-3; no clear D gene. Per the germline V gene, CDR1 is DFQATT and CDR2 is SNEGSKA (reference sequence). The CDR3 has 12 amino acids. Trimming left V 3 bases short and J 6 bases short, with 10 bases between. Here the CDR3 reads CSASHDTDTQYF. The CDR3 region has the DNA TGCAGTGCTAGTCACGATACGGATACGCAGTATTTT.

This clonotype was seen just once. This rearrangement joins TRBV29-1 to TRBJ1-2; D is perhaps TRBD1 (5 bases). This CDR3 is built from 11 residues. Germline V gives CDR1 SQVTM, CDR2 ANQGSEA. The V gene lost 7 bases and the J gene lost 6 bases, with 12 bases spanning the gap. CDR3 DNA sequence: TGCAGCGCAAGCCGGGGGGATGGCTACACCTTC. This sequence encodes CSASRGDGYTF. Together with reference TRBV29-1 and TRBJ1-2, the CDR3 gives the full variable domain: SAVISQKPSRDICQRGTSLTIQCQVDSQVTMMFWYRQQPGQSLTLIATANQGSEATYESGFVIDKFPISRPNLTFSTLTVSNMSPEDSSIYLCSASRGDGYTFGSGTRLTVV.

This chain links TRBV20-1 with TRBJ1-4; D remains ambiguous. CDR1 DFQATT and CDR2 SNEGSKA come from the germline V gene (reference sequence). V was clipped by 2 bases and J by 0 bases, with 10 bases between them. The CDR3 runs 15 residues. The CDR3 loop is CSARPRAATNEKLFF. In DNA, the CDR3 is TGCAGTGCTAGACCCCGGGCAGCAACTAATGAAAAACTGTTTTTT.

The rearrangement uses TRBV5-4 and TRBJ2-5; D is undetermined. Per germline, CDR1 SGHNT and CDR2 YYREEE (reference sequence). Trimming left V 1 base short and J 1 base short, with 8 bases between. This CDR3 has 14 amino acids. The CDR3 spells CASSLFVSQETQYF. The CDR3 coding sequence is TGTGCCAGCAGCTTGTTTGTCAGCCAAGAGACCCAGTACTTC.

The rearrangement joins TRBV20-1 to TRBJ1-6; D is unresolved. Germline lookup yields CDR1 DFQATT and CDR2 SNEGSKA (reference sequence). CDR3 length equals 14 residues. Trimming cost V 6 bases and J 5 bases, with 14 bases left between them. Here the CDR3 DNA reads TGCAGTGCCCACTCGGGAGTTGATAATTCACCCCTCCACTTT. It specifies CSAHSGVDNSPLHF.

The chain combines TRBV30 with TRBJ2-7, with D possibly matching TRBD1 (6 bases). The ends were cut back, 1 base at V and 0 bases at J, with 10 bases in the middle. The CDR3 contains 14 residues. The germline gives CDR1 GTSNPN, CDR2 SVGIG (reference sequence). The CDR3 reads CAWSADRSSYEQYF. The CDR3 bases are TGTGCCTGGAGTGCGGACAGAAGCTCCTACGAGCAGTACTTC.

V and J are TRBV27 and TRBJ2-5; possible D gene TRBD1, 6 bases. CDR3 length: 13 residues. Trimming took off 2 bases at V and 2 bases at J, with 6 bases between the two ends. Per germline, CDR1 MNHEY and CDR2 SMNVEV (reference sequence). DNA for the CDR3: TGTGCCAGCAGTTTAAGGGGGCAAGAGACCCAGTACTTC. Translating gives CASSLRGQETQYF.

The chain carries TRBV19 and TRBJ1-1, with TRBD1 matching over 9 bases. Germline values: CDR1 LNHDA, CDR2 SQIVND (reference sequence). Trimming at V came to 4 bases and at J to 3 bases, leaving 12 bases not matched to a gene. The length of the CDR3 is 17 residues. The CDR3 is CASSRTGTGRRDTEAFF. CDR3 coding DNA: TGTGCCAGTAGTAGAACCGGGACAGGGAGGAGGGACACTGAAGCTTTCTTT.

This clonotype was seen a single time. This chain joins TRBV6-5 and TRBJ1-5; 7 bases match TRBD1. J was trimmed by 4 bases and V by 7 bases; bases with no gene match: 10. Germline V lookup: CDR1 MNHEY, CDR2 SVGAGI. CDR3 size: 15 residues. CDR3 in amino acids: CASTPGGGQNQPQHF. The CDR3 DNA is TGTGCCAGCACCCCAGGAGGGGGCCAAAATCAGCCCCAGCATTTT.

This chain uses TRBV29-1 with TRBJ2-5, with TRBD2 matching 10 bases. The CDR3 runs to 16 residues. The V and J ends lost 4 bases and 2 bases, in that order; junction bases with no gene match: 10. CDR1 is SQVTM and CDR2 is ANQGSEA in the germline V gene. CDR3 DNA: TGCAGCGTTGGGGTTCTAGCGGGGGTTCCTCAAGAGACCCAGTACTTC. Protein product: CSVGVLAGVPQETQYF.

The chain employs TRBV2 and TRBJ2-3; TRBD2 aligns across 13 bases. Germline values: CDR1 SNHLY, CDR2 FYNNEI. The V segment lost 7 bases and the J segment 4 bases; nucleotides outside the gene matches: 5. This CDR3 is built from 15 residues. The CDR3 DNA follows: TGTGCCAGCATCACCGGGACTAGCGGGGCAGATACGCAGTATTTT. This gives the protein CASITGTSGADTQYF.

This rearrangement joins TRBV3-1 to TRBJ2-3; D remains unclear. V lost 2 bases and J 6 bases, leaving 12 bases between the germline ends. The CDR3 spans 14 residues. The germline CDR1 and CDR2 sequences are LGHDT and YNNKEL (reference sequence). DNA of the CDR3: TGTGCCAGCAGCCAAACCCGGATGGGGGATACGCAGTATTTT. Encoded protein: CASSQTRMGDTQYF.

The genes are TRBV29-1 and TRBJ2-5; maybe TRBD1 (6 bases). Germline V CDR1 and CDR2: SQVTM, ANQGSEA. Trimming took off 4 bases at V and 7 bases at J, with 16 bases between the two ends. This CDR3 is 13 amino acids long. Here the CDR3 DNA reads TGCAGCGTTGGTGGCAGGGGTTTCGGGACCCAGTACTTC. It specifies CSVGGRGFGTQYF.